One sample yielded the 11 T cell receptor beta chains listed below, sequenced in a study of T cell repertoires in cytomegalovirus infection. Antigen specificity for these receptors is unknown. TCRdb fed the reads into MiXCR, producing one record per CDR3 protein. The table includes around 900,000 distinct CDR3 sequences, roughly 30% detected once. Sequenced material: cultured CD8+ T cells from PBMCs, taken from culture after CMV antigen stimulation. The receptors were sampled from a human donor in good health (CMV status not recorded). Some clones in this sample may be carry-over from other donors' samples.

J is TRBJ2-3 and V is TRBV19, with 9 bases matching TRBD2. This CDR3 region has 19 residues. After removal of 1 base from V and 2 bases from J, the junction contained 13 bases not matched to a gene. Germline values: CDR1 LNHDA, CDR2 SQIVND (reference sequence). The CDR3 is CASSIVLAGGPQFTDTQYF. Here the CDR3 DNA reads TGTGCCAGTAGTATAGTTTTGGCGGGGGGGCCTCAATTCACAGATACGCAGTATTTT.

The chain couples TRBV27 to TRBJ2-3; D uncertain. Trimming stripped 3 bases from V and 1 base from J, with 8 bases between. The germline V gene has CDR1 MNHEY and CDR2 SMNVEV (reference sequence). The CDR3 loop spans 14 amino acids. The CDR3 bases are TGTGCCAGCAGTTTGTTGGACCGCACAGATACGCAGTATTTT. Its translation: CASSLLDRTDTQYF.

This chain uses TRBV18 with TRBJ2-1; no clear D. V was cut by 6 bases and J by 2 bases, with 14 bases left in between. Germline-derived CDR1 and CDR2 are KGHSH and LQKENI. This CDR3 is 15 amino acids long. The CDR3 here is CASSTKDPTYNEQFF. The CDR3 DNA reads as TGTGCCAGCTCGACCAAGGATCCTACCTACAATGAGCAGTTCTTC.

The V call is TRBV6-6, the J call TRBJ2-1, with 7 bases identical to TRBD1. The CDR3 extends over 12 amino acids. V shed 4 bases and J 9 bases; nucleotides not matched to a gene: 3. CDR1 and CDR2 from the germline V gene are MNHNY and SVGAGI (reference sequence). CDR3 coding DNA: TGTGCCAGCAGTTTCAGGGGGTTTGAGCAGTTCTTC. Translating it yields CASSFRGFEQFF.

In its sample, this clonotype was seen a few times. The chain combines TRBV4-1 with TRBJ1-1, with unresolved D. Germline assignment: CDR1 MGHRA and CDR2 YSYEKL. V was cut by 0 bases and J by 4 bases, with 12 bases left in between. The CDR3 loop spans 15 amino acids. The CDR3 loop is CASSQDPALSTEAFF. The CDR3 bases are TGCGCCAGCAGCCAAGATCCGGCCCTGAGCACTGAAGCTTTCTTT.

For this clonotype: Given a much more abundant clone one base away, this may be a read error. The chain has TRBV6-6 and TRBJ2-2; TRBD2 matches 9 bases. This CDR3 has 15 amino acids. Germline V CDR1 and CDR2: MNHNY, SVGAGI (reference sequence). As DNA, the CDR3 is TGTGCCAGCAGTCCGCGGGGGGGCCGGACCGGGAAGCTGTTTTTT. Its protein is CASSPRGGRTGKLFF.

The chain carries TRBV7-6 and TRBJ1-3, with D possibly TRBD1 on 5 matching bases. This CDR3 is built from 15 residues. CDR1 and CDR2 (germline): SGHVS, FNYEAQ. With 5 bases removed from V and 0 bases from J, the gap between germline ends came to 11 bases. The CDR3 nucleotides are TGTGCCAGCAGCCATGACAGCGTCTCTGGAAACACCATATATTTT. It codes for CASSHDSVSGNTIYF. Filled out from reference TRBV7-6 and TRBJ1-3, the complete variable domain reads GAGVSQSPRYKVTKRGQDVALRCDPISGHVSLYWYRQALGQGPEFLTYFNYEAQQDKSGLPNDRFSAERPEGSISTLTIQRTEQRDSAMYRCASSHDSVSGNTIYFGEGSWLTVV.

The rearrangement joins TRBV20-1 to TRBJ2-2; TRBD1 might be the D (6 bases). Deletions cut 0 bases from V and 4 bases from J, with 15 bases between. There are 16 residues in the CDR3. Germline V lookup: CDR1 DFQATT, CDR2 SNEGSKA (reference sequence). The CDR3: CSARDLSGEITGELFF. The CDR3, as DNA: TGCAGTGCTAGAGATCTGTCAGGGGAAATCACCGGGGAGCTGTTTTTT.

This clonotype was seen more than once but under ten times. This sequence joins TRBV7-8 and TRBJ1-5; D is perhaps TRBD1 (6 bases). Germline V CDR1 and CDR2: SGHVS, FQNEAQ. Trimming cost V 5 bases and J 6 bases, with 8 bases left between them. The CDR3 sequence is 12 residues long. The DNA of the CDR3 is TGTGCCAGCAGCGGGGGGCCTCAGCCCCAGCATTTT. Its translation is CASSGGPQPQHF.

This clonotype showed up many times. The J gene is TRBJ2-7, the V gene TRBV7-9; 8 bases map to TRBD2. The CDR3 loop spans 14 amino acids. Unmatched junction bases numbered 5, after V lost 4 bases and J lost 3 bases. The V gene's germline CDR1 is SEHNR and CDR2 FQNEAQ (reference sequence). The CDR3: CASSSPTSGYEQYF. CDR3 sequence (DNA): TGTGCCAGCAGCTCCCCCACTAGCGGCTACGAGCAGTACTTC.

This clonotype was seen many times. CDR3 amino acids: CASSPSGGLNEQFF. CDR3 in DNA: TGTGCCAGCAGCCCTAGCGGGGGCCTCAATGAGCAGTTCTTC. V gene TRBV7-6 combines with J gene TRBJ2-1; TRBD2 agrees at 10 bases. The ends lost 5 bases at V and 6 bases at J; junction bases unmatched: 4. The CDR3 totals 14 residues. Germline V gene sequence: CDR1 SGHVS, CDR2 FNYEAQ.